The source of this T cell receptor beta chain is a study of T cells in Graves' hyperthyroidism and ophthalmopathy. The study defined stable Graves' hyperthyroidism as no ophthalmopathy progression within 18 months. Clinical symptoms, serum thyroxine, TRAb, thyroid ultrasound and orbital computed tomography informed diagnoses. Trimming removed 6 bases from V and 5 bases from J, with 13 bases in between. Germline V CDR1 and CDR2: SNHLY, FYNNEI. This CDR3 is built from 13 residues. In its sample, this clonotype was seen many times. Its specificity is unknown. The study's findings and limits: Ophthalmopathy was separated from stable hyperthyroidism by a 13 V-J model. Most clonotypes expanded in thyroid above 0.001 were likewise present in blood.

The TCR beta CDR3 regions underwent amplification using RNA transcripts as the source. Primed by the HTBI set, a first-round RT-PCR was run on the TCR CDR3. TCRdb called the multiplex PCR reads again in MiXCR, with one record for every CDR3 protein. The top ten clones hold around 30% of a sample with just under 750,000 distinct CDR3 sequences, 35% of them seen once. Sequenced: blood. The V and J genes are TRBV2 and TRBJ1-2; possible D gene TRBD1, 5 bases. The TCR sequence derives from a woman in her forties with Graves' hyperthyroidism. CDR3 sequence reads: CASSTDAGYGYTF. The CDR3, as DNA: TGTGCCAGCAGCACCGACGCAGGGTATGGCTACACCTTC. Based on the CDR3 plus reference TRBV2 and TRBJ1-2, the full variable domain is EPEVTQTPSHQVTQMGQEVILRCVPISNHLYFYWYRQILGQKVEFLVSFYNNEISEKSEIFDDQFSVERPDGSNFTLKIRSTKLEDSAMYFCASSTDAGYGYTFGSGTRLTVV.